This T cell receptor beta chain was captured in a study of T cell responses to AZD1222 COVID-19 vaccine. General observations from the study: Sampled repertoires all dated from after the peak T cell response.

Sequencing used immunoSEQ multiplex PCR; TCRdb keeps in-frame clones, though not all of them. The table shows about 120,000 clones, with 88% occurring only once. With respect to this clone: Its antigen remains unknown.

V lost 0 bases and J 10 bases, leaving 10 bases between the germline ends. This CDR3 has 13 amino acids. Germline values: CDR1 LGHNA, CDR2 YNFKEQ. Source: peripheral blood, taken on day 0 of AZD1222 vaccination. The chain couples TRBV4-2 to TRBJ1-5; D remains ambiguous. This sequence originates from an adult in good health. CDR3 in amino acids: CASSQDRQAPQHF. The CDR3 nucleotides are TGTGCCAGCAGCCAAGATCGGCAGGCACCCCAGCATTTT.